This T cell receptor (beta chain) was sequenced in a study of graft-versus-host responses after intestinal transplantation. The repertoire was sequenced with immunoSEQ multiplex PCR; TCRdb's copy has only in-frame clones and lacks some. This table has about 64,000 clones, 80% to 95% appearing once. The CDR3 length is 13 residues. Germline lookup yields CDR1 MGHRA and CDR2 YSYEKL. V was clipped by 4 bases and J by 5 bases, with 9 bases between them. This sample comprised bone marrow, obtained less than 750 days after intestinal transplantation. V is TRBV4-1 and J is TRBJ1-5, with D possibly matching TRBD1 (5 bases). This sequence was found in a human patient who received an intestinal transplant, so some T cells may come from the graft donor. The CDR3 protein is CASSPLTDQPQHF. The CDR3 DNA reads TGCGCCAGCAGCCCCCTGACAGATCAGCCCCAGCATTTT.